This T cell receptor beta chain was profiled in a study of blood T cell repertoires in COVID-19 (dated by TCRdb to 2018 to 2021). About the full investigation: Samples from collaborators originated in the United States, Italy and Spain and spanned both the acute and convalescent phases of COVID-19. The material from the prospective study consisted of cDNA or gDNA derived from T cells, B-cell-depleted T cells, or PBMCs. Where HLA class I and class II types were available, the types were taken from metadata supplied by the sample provider, not from assay-based typing. The repertoires were released in a freely available public database meant as a resource for research on the immune response to SARS-CoV-2. The dataset comprised deeply sampled blood TCRbeta repertoires from subjects exposed to, actively infected with, or recovered from COVID-19. Samples came from the ongoing ImmuneRACE study (first 160 participants) plus 1,254 subjects from 6 global collaborators. Nearly every sample came with metadata listing a de-identified subject ID, COVID-19 status, age in years and sex.

This clone showed up just once. Its binding antigen is unknown. It has no much larger one-base neighbor in the sample; base qualities were not kept. The immunoSEQ Assay, a bias-controlled multiplex PCR, was used to amplify TCRbeta CDR3 regions from genomic DNA. On the study's bioinformatics: The number of nucleated cells in each sample was estimated by amplification of reference gene primers within the assay. Sequence reads were collapsed and filtered to measure the absolute abundance of every unique TCRbeta CDR3 rearrangement. Productive Simpson clonality was computed per sample as the square root of Simpson's diversity index over productive rearrangements. As stored in TCRdb, this immuneACCESS dataset retains in-frame rearrangements with V and J assigned. A fraction of the clones does not appear; measured against another copy, unresolved V genes explain less than half of the discrepancy, and the remainder lacks a known reason. That table supplies the V and J calls and clone size; D and trimming were determined from the DNA. For this sample there are around 620,000 clones; over 80% appear just once. The top ten clonotypes cover around 0.3% of the sample.

Each collaborating institution followed its own protocols to collect whole blood in K2EDTA tubes. Collaborator samples were shipped for TCRbeta analysis as frozen whole blood, isolated PBMCs, or DNA extracted from either sample type. Spanning cysteine to phenylalanine, the CDR3 consists of 14 amino acids. Just CDR3 DNA is preserved here, 42 bases in frame from base 1. The V end gives up 3 bases and the J end 4 bases, leaving 3 bases in the junction not matched to a gene. The germline V gene (reference sequence) gives CDR1 as GTSNPN and CDR2 as SVGIG. Broader findings and caveats from the paper: Clinical and demographic metadata were provided uncurated, with the amount varying by source and participant.

The chain employs TRBV30 and TRBJ1-1, with 12 bases in between that match TRBD1. The clonotype comes from a woman aged 18 to 35 with acute or convalescent COVID-19. The specimen sequenced was peripheral blood. The CDR3 region reads CAWRGQGARTEAFF. Here is the DNA: TGTGCCTGGAGGGGACAGGGGGCTCGCACTGAAGCTTTCTTT. Full variable domain (CDR3 extended with the reference TRBV30 and TRBJ1-1 proteins): SQTIHQWPATLVQPVGSPLSLECTVEGTSNPNLYWYRQAAGRGLQLLFYSVGIGQISSEVPQNLSASRPQDRQFILSSKKLLLSDSGFYLCAWRGQGARTEAFFGQGTRLTVV.